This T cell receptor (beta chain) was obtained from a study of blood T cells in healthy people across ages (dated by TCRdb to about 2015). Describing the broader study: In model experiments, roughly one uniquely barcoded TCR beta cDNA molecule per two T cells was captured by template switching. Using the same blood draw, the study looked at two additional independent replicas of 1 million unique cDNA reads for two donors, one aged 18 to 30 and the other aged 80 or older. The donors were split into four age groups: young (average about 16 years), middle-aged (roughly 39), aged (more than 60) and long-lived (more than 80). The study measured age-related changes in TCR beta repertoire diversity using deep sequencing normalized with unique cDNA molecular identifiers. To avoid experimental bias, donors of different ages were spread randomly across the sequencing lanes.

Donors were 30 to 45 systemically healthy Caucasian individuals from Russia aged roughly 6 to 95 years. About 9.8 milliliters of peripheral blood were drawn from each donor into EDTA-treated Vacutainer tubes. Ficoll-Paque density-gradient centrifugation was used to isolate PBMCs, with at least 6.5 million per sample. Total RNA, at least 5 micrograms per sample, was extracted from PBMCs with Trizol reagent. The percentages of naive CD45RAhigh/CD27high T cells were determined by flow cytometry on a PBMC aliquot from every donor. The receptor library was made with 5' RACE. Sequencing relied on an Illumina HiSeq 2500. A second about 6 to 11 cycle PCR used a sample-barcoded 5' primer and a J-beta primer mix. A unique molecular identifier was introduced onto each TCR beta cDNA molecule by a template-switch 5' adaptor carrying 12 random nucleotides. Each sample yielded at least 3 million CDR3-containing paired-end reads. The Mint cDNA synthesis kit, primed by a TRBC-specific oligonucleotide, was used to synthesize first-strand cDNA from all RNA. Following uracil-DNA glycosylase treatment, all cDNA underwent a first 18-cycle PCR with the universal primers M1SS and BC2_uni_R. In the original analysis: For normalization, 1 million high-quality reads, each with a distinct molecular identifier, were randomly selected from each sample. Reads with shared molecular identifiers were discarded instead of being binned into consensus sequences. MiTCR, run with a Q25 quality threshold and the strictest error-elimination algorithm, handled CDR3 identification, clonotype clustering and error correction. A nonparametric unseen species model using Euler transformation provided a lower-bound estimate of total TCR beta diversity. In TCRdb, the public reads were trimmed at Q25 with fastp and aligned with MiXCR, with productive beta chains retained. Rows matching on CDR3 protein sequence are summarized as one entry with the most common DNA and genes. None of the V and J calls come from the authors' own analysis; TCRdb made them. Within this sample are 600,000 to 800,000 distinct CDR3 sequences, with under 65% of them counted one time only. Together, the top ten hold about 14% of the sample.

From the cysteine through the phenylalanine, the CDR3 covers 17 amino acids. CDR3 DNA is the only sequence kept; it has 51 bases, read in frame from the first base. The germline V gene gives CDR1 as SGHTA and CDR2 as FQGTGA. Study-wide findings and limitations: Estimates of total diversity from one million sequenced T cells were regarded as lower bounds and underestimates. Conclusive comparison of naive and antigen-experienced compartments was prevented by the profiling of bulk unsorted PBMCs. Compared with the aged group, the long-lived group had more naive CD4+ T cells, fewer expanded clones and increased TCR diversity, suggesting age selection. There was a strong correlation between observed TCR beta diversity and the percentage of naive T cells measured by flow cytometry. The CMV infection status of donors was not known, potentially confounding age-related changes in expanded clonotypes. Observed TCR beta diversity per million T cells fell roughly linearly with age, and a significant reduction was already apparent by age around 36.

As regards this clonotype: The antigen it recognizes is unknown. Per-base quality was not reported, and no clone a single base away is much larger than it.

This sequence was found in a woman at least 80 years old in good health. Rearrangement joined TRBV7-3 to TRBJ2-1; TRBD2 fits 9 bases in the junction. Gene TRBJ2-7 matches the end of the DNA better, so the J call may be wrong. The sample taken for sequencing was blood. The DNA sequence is TGTGCCAGCAGCCCCCGGCCAGCGGGGGGAACCTACAATGAGCAGTACTTC. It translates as CASSPRPAGGTYNEQYF.